Below, 14 T cell receptor beta chains from the same sample are listed, as sequenced in a study of T cell clonality in common variable immunodeficiency. Study-level points and caveats: In common variable immunodeficiency, TCR beta chains reportedly carried fewer deletions and N-nucleotide insertions.

Their cognate antigens are unknown. TCRdb's copy holds only in-frame clones and misses some; the assay was immunoSEQ multiplex PCR. This repertoire holds 25,000 to 35,000 clones, and none appear only once. Sequenced: peripheral blood mononuclear cells. The receptors stem from a human donor with common variable immunodeficiency.

As to this clone: The sequenced fragment ends 3 residues before the CDR3 boundary, so the rest is inferred from the germline J gene. This chain joins TRBV19 and TRBJ2-2, with TRBD1 matching over 8 bases. Germline V gene sequence: CDR1 LNHDA, CDR2 SQIVND (reference sequence). CDR3 length: 16 amino acids. V lost 3 bases, J lost 3 bases, and 6 bases stayed unmatched. The sequenced CDR3 bases are TGTGCCAGTAGTATCGGCCAGGGGGCCTACACCGGGGAG. As protein: CASSIGQGAYTGE. The entire CDR3 protein reads CASSIGQGAYTGELFF.

This clone was counted at least ten times. The read comes to an end 3 residues before the CDR3 does, leaving the germline J gene to fill in the end. The V gene is TRBV19, the J gene TRBJ1-2; D unresolved. The germline V gene has CDR1 LNHDA and CDR2 SQIVND (reference sequence). Deletions cut 3 bases from V and 4 bases from J, with 12 bases between. CDR3 length: 14 amino acids. CDR3 DNA (partial): TGTGCCAGTAGTATCTTCCCAGGTACCTATGGC. Translated, it gives CASSIFPGTYG. The whole CDR3 sequence is CASSIFPGTYGYTF.

This clone was seen many times. The CDR3 is cut off 3 residues early in the read; its end comes from the germline J gene. The gene calls are TRBV29-1 and TRBJ1-1, with 7 bases that match TRBD1. J gave up 6 bases and V 7 bases, and 11 bases lay outside the gene matches. This CDR3 region has 13 residues. Germline values: CDR1 SQVTM, CDR2 ANQGSEA. The CDR3 spells CSAIRGTAPEAFF. Incomplete CDR3 DNA: TGCAGCGCAATTCGTGGGACAGCTCCTGAA.

A word on this clone: The read terminates 3 residues ahead of where the CDR3 ends, so the germline J gene completes it. The chain combines TRBV7-2 with TRBJ2-5; D not certain. Germline CDR1 is SGHTA and CDR2 is FQGNSA. V lost 5 bases to trimming and J lost 2 bases, with 3 bases between them. The CDR3 covers 11 residues. Incomplete CDR3 DNA: TGTGCCAGCAGCCTACAAGAGACC. Translating gives CASSLQET. The full CDR3 reads CASSLQETQYF. The full variable domain, in which reference TRBV7-2 and TRBJ2-5 provide the parts outside the CDR3, is GAGVSQSPSNKVTEKGKDVELRCDPISGHTALYWYRQSLGQGLEFLIYFQGNSAPDKSGLPSDRFSAERTGGSVSTLTIQRTQQEDSAVYLCASSLQETQYFGPGTRLLVL.

Of note for this clone: The read halts 3 residues ahead of the CDR3 end, with the missing end drawn from the germline J gene. The chain carries TRBV7-2 and TRBJ1-1; 7 bases agree with TRBD1. V lost 4 bases to trimming and J lost 4 bases; unmatched junction nucleotides: 3. Germline V lookup: CDR1 SGHTA, CDR2 FQGNSA. The CDR3 is 13 amino acids. CDR3 sequence: CASSSGGLTEAFF. Incomplete CDR3 DNA: TGTGCCAGCAGCTCAGGGGGGCTCACTGAA.

A few counts support this clone. This chain's CDR3 is CASRQNRDSSYNSPLHF. The covered CDR3 bases are TGCGCCAGCAGGCAAAACAGGGATAGCTCCTATAATTCACCC. The genes are TRBV5-1 and TRBJ1-6, with TRBD1 as a possible D gene (6 bases). The CDR3 end falls 3 residues outside the read, so it is completed with the germline J gene. The CDR3 extends over 17 amino acids. Germline V gene lookup returns CDR1 SGHRS and CDR2 YFSETQ. V lost 5 bases, J lost 0 bases, and 15 bases lay in between.

In the case of this clone: Read sequence stops 3 residues before the CDR3 end, and the germline J gene provides the missing end. This chain connects TRBV18 to TRBJ1-1; possibly TRBD1 for D (5 bases). Trimming removed 6 bases from V and 0 bases from J, with 23 bases in between. Germline loops: CDR1 KGHSH, CDR2 LQKENI. This CDR3 is 18 amino acids long. CDR3 sequence: CASSSTSGIQGLNTEAFF. The CDR3 bases that were read are TGTGCCAGCTCTTCCACCAGTGGGATTCAGGGATTGAACACTGAA.

This clone has more than one count but fewer than ten. The read finishes 3 residues shy of the CDR3 end, and the germline J gene is used to complete it. V and J are TRBV19 and TRBJ2-5; 9 positions match TRBD1. The CDR3 runs to 15 residues. Germline V gene lookup returns CDR1 LNHDA and CDR2 SQIVND (reference sequence). J gave up 1 base and V 4 bases, and 4 bases lay outside the gene matches. Partial CDR3 DNA: TGTGCCAGTAGTACACAGACAGGGGGCCAAGAGACC. Translation gives CASSTQTGGQET. The whole CDR3 region reads CASSTQTGGQETQYF.

This clone was recorded at least ten times. The sequence runs out 3 residues before the end of the CDR3; the remainder is reconstructed from the germline J gene. The rearrangement joins TRBV7-6 to TRBJ2-7, with D tentatively TRBD1 (6 bases). Germline V lookup: CDR1 SGHVS, CDR2 FNYEAQ. This CDR3 has 15 residues. The V and J ends lost 8 bases and 6 bases respectively, with 23 bases between them. The sequenced part of the CDR3 DNA is TGTGCCAGCGGCGCTAGAACAGGGTGGGCGATCGAG. Protein product: CASGARTGWAIE. The entire CDR3 protein is CASGARTGWAIEQYF.

This clone has a handful of counts. The read ends 3 residues early relative to the CDR3; the germline J gene fills the gap. The gene calls are TRBV5-8 and TRBJ1-2, with 8 bases identical to TRBD1. The CDR3 has 11 residues. Germline lookup yields CDR1 SGHTS and CDR2 YDEGEE. CDR3 bases read: TGTGCCGGAAGGACAGGGCTGGGC. It codes for CAGRTGLG. The entire CDR3 protein is CAGRTGLGYTF.

Only a few counts were recorded for this clone. With the read ending 3 residues before the CDR3 end, the germline J gene is used to fill in that end. The J gene is TRBJ2-7, the V gene TRBV2, with D possibly matching TRBD2 (6 bases). The germline V and J ends were trimmed by 4 bases and 2 bases, with 12 bases remaining between them. Germline CDR1 is SNHLY and CDR2 is FYNNEI. The CDR3 has 14 residues. The covered CDR3 bases are TGTGCCAGCAGTGTAGGGACTGGGACCTACGAG. This gives the protein CASSVGTGTYE. The full-length CDR3 reads as CASSVGTGTYEQYF.

This clone has a count of ten or more. CDR3 DNA (partial): TGTGCCAGCAGTGGACAGGGGATATATGGC. Protein product: CASSGQGIYG. The CDR3 in full is CASSGQGIYGYTF. The chain recombines TRBV2 with TRBJ1-2; TRBD1 matches 8 bases. Read coverage stops 3 residues before the CDR3 terminus; the germline J gene supplies the remainder. V shed 4 bases, J shed 5 bases, and the junction held 3 bases outside the gene matches. This CDR3 region has 13 residues. The germline V gene has CDR1 SNHLY and CDR2 FYNNEI.

This clone was observed a few times. The sample holds other DNA sequences that translate to the same CDR3. The CDR3 DNA, read in part, is TGTGCCAGCAGCTCTCAATCAGGGTGGAAGGATACG. Encoded protein: CASSSQSGWKDT. The full CDR3 protein is CASSSQSGWKDTQYF. The chain joins TRBV7-2 to TRBJ2-3; a weak D match, TRBD1 (5 bases). The read halts 3 residues ahead of the CDR3 end, with the missing end drawn from the germline J gene. CDR3 size: 15 residues. Germline CDR1 is SGHTA and CDR2 is FQGNSA. Trimming pared 4 bases from V and 6 bases from J, leaving 17 bases between.

This clone was counted ten times or more. The observed sequence ends 3 residues before the CDR3 terminus, with the missing tail filled in from the germline J gene. V gene TRBV20-1 combines with J gene TRBJ1-3; D remains ambiguous. V dropped 3 bases and J dropped 1 base, with 13 bases sitting between them. There are 15 residues in the CDR3. CDR1 is DFQATT and CDR2 is SNEGSKA in the germline V gene (reference sequence). CDR3 DNA (partial): TGCAGTGCTAGTCATCAGATCCCTTCTGGAAACACC. Its translation is CSASHQIPSGNT. The CDR3, in full, reads CSASHQIPSGNTIYF.